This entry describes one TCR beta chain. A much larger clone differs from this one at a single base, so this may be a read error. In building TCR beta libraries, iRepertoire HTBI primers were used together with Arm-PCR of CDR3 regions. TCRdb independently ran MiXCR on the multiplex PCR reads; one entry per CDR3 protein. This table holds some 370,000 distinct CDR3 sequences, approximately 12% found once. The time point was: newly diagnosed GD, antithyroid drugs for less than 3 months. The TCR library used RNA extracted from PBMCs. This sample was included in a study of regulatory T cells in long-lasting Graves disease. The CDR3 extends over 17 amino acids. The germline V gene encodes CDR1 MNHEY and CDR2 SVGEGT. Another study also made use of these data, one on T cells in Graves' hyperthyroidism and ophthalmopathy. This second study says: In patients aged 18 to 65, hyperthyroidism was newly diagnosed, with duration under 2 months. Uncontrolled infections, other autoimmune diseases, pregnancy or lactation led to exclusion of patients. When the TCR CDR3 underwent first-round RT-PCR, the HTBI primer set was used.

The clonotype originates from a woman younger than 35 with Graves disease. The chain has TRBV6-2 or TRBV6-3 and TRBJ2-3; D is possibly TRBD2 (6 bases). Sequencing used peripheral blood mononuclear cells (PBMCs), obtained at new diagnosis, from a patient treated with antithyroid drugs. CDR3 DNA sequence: TGTGCCAGCAGGAACCCCCGGCTAGCGCCCCGCACAAATACGCAGTATTTT. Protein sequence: CASRNPRLAPRTNTQYF.